The 12 T cell receptor beta chains given below trace back to one sample, sequenced in a study of CD8 T cells in Susac syndrome. RNA was extracted with the RNeasy kit, and a quantity of about 0.45 to 1 ug was reverse transcribed using random hexamers. TCRdb processed the immunoSEQ multiplex PCR reads anew with MiXCR; each CDR3 protein has one entry. The sample consists of about 190,000 distinct CDR3 sequences, 91% of them appearing once. Sequencing input: CD4+ T cells from PBMCs. The source is a human donor with Susac syndrome.

A few counts support this clonotype. V gene TRBV7-9 combines with J gene TRBJ1-3; D not resolved. Germline CDR1 SEHNR, CDR2 FQNEAQ (reference sequence). V was cut by 5 bases and J by 1 base, with 6 bases left in between. The CDR3 consists of 13 residues. The CDR3: CASSRNSGNTIYF. DNA of the CDR3: TGTGCCAGCAGCCGCAATTCTGGAAACACCATATATTTT.

This clonotype has only one observation. J is TRBJ2-5 and V is TRBV1; the table assigns TRBD2, which was not confirmed against the DNA. TRBV1 is a recognized pseudogene. The CDR3 has 17 residues. The CDR3 sequence: CTSSQDRPSGSQETQYF. CDR3 in DNA: TGCACCAGCAGCCAAGATAGGCCTAGCGGATCACAAGAGACCCAGTACTTC.

This chain uses TRBV5-1 with TRBJ2-7, with D perhaps matching TRBD2 (6 bases). The CDR3 has 15 residues. V lost 4 bases and J 0 bases, leaving 14 bases between the germline ends. CDR1 and CDR2 (germline): SGHRS, YFSETQ. The CDR3 nucleotides are TGCGCCAGCAGCAAGAACGCGGGGAACTCCTACGAGCAGTACTTC. It specifies CASSKNAGNSYEQYF.

This clonotype has just one count. V is TRBV7-8 and J is TRBJ1-5, with 11 bases aligning to TRBD1. Per germline, CDR1 SGHVS and CDR2 FQNEAQ. Trimming at V came to 1 base and at J to 0 bases, leaving 2 bases not matched to a gene. CDR3 length equals 17 residues. CDR3 nucleotides: TGTGCCAGCAGCTTAGGGGGGACAGGGGGTAGCAATCAGCCCCAGCATTTT. This sequence encodes CASSLGGTGGSNQPQHF. Together with reference TRBV7-8 and TRBJ1-5, the CDR3 gives the full variable domain: GAGVSQSPRYKVAKRGQDVALRCDPISGHVSLFWYQQALGQGPEFLTYFQNEAQLDKSGLPSDRFFAERPEGSVSTLKIQRTQQEDSAVYLCASSLGGTGGSNQPQHFGDGTRLSIL.

This rearrangement joins TRBV2 to TRBJ2-7; TRBD1 agrees at 8 bases. Germline assignment: CDR1 SNHLY and CDR2 FYNNEI. The length of the CDR3 is 14 residues. V shed 2 bases and J 6 bases; nucleotides not matched to a gene: 6. The CDR3 region is CASSEFGQGLEQYF. In DNA, the CDR3 is TGTGCCAGCAGTGAATTTGGACAGGGCCTCGAGCAGTACTTC.

This rearrangement joins TRBV18 to TRBJ2-3; no firm D call. Germline V gene sequence: CDR1 KGHSH, CDR2 LQKENI. The CDR3 extends over 12 amino acids. V lost 8 bases, J lost 3 bases, and 9 bases lay in between. CDR3 loop: CASNPATDTQYF. The CDR3 DNA follows: TGTGCCAGCAATCCGGCGACAGATACGCAGTATTTT.

In its sample, this clonotype was seen once. The V and J genes are TRBV5-1 and TRBJ2-7, with D perhaps TRBD1 (5 bases). Looked up from germline, CDR1 is SGHRS and CDR2 is YFSETQ. The CDR3 is 16 amino acids. Between the trimmed V and J ends, which lost 4 bases and 2 bases, there was a span of 19 bases. The CDR3 DNA follows: TGCGCCAGCAGCCCATCCACAGGAAAACTAACCTACGAGCAGTACTTC. Translated: CASSPSTGKLTYEQYF.

This sequence joins TRBV7-9 and TRBJ2-5, with TRBD1 matching over 10 bases. Germline V gives CDR1 SEHNR, CDR2 FQNEAQ (reference sequence). This CDR3 spans 16 amino acids. The ends lost 3 bases at V and 5 bases at J; junction bases unmatched: 9. CDR3 residues: CASSLTGTGAFETQYF. CDR3 in DNA: TGTGCCAGCAGCTTGACCGGGACAGGGGCATTCGAGACCCAGTACTTC.

The chain employs TRBV20-1 and TRBJ2-3, with TRBD1 matching 7 bases. In germline, CDR1 is DFQATT, CDR2 SNEGSKA (reference sequence). Losses at the gene ends were 3 bases for V and 4 bases for J; bases not matched to a gene: 10. The length of the CDR3 is 15 residues. CDR3 coding DNA: TGCAGTGCTAGTCTTAGACAGGGAGTGTCAGATACGCAGTATTTT. It encodes CSASLRQGVSDTQYF.

This clonotype occurred a few times. The V and J genes are TRBV28 and TRBJ1-2, with D unresolved. Germline loops: CDR1 MDHEN, CDR2 SYDVKM. There are 13 residues in the CDR3. Trimming pared 2 bases from V and 1 base from J, leaving 5 bases between. The CDR3 DNA is TGTGCCAGCAGTTTAGACCTTAACTATGGCTACACCTTC. Its translation: CASSLDLNYGYTF.

The chain couples TRBV7-2 to TRBJ1-5; the D gene is possibly TRBD1 (6 bases). This CDR3 comprises 16 residues. V lost 2 bases to trimming and J lost 5 bases, with 16 bases between them. CDR1 and CDR2 (germline): SGHTA, FQGNSA. Here the CDR3 reads CASSLWGTHGDQPQHF. CDR3 nucleotides: TGTGCCAGCAGCTTATGGGGGACACATGGGGATCAGCCCCAGCATTTT.

This chain uses TRBV4-2 with TRBJ2-5, with no clear D. CDR3 length equals 17 residues. Trimming pared 0 bases from V and 0 bases from J, leaving 14 bases between. CDR1 is LGHNA, CDR2 YNFKEQ, per germline. The CDR3 spells CASSQEVGWEDQETQYF. The CDR3 DNA reads as TGTGCCAGCAGCCAAGAGGTGGGGTGGGAAGACCAAGAGACCCAGTACTTC.